One sample yielded the 11 T cell receptor beta chains listed below, sequenced in a study of a mutant IDH1 vaccine in newly diagnosed glioma. These TCRs are of unknown antigen specificity. The table came from immunoSEQ multiplex PCR; TCRdb's copy has only in-frame clones and leaves some out. The table has some 59,000 clones, 89% seen once; the top ten hold 1.9%. The time point was: week 11, during vaccination. What each vaccine dose contained was 300 ug of mutant IDH1 20-mer peptide, accompanied by topical imiquimod. This specimen was PBMCs, taken from a glioma patient whose treatment included an IDH1 peptide vaccine. The receptor source for this set is a man aged 35-49 years with glioma.

The rearrangement uses TRBV10-3 and TRBJ1-3; D unclear. Deletions cut 7 bases from V and 0 bases from J, with 13 bases between. Germline lookup yields CDR1 ENHRY and CDR2 SYGVKD. This CDR3 comprises 15 residues. The chain's CDR3 is CAITNRISSGNTIYF. DNA for the CDR3: TGTGCCATCACGAACAGAATTAGCTCTGGAAACACCATATATTTT.

The rearrangement joins TRBV19 to TRBJ1-1; TRBD1 matches 10 bases. The CDR3 covers 15 residues. V was pared by 7 bases and J by 4 bases, with 9 bases of the junction left unmatched. The germline CDR1 and CDR2 sequences are LNHDA and SQIVND (reference sequence). Here the CDR3 DNA reads TGTGCCAGTACCAGAAGGACAGGGGGAGTCACTGAAGCTTTCTTT. Its translation: CASTRRTGGVTEAFF.

The gene calls are TRBV18 and TRBJ1-2, with D perhaps TRBD1 (5 bases). CDR3 size: 13 residues. The germline CDR1 and CDR2 sequences are KGHSH and LQKENI. The germline V and J ends were trimmed by 3 bases and 8 bases, with 13 bases remaining between them. CDR3 coding DNA: TGTGCCAGCTCACCGGAATCGACAGACGGCTACACCTTC. Amino acid sequence: CASSPESTDGYTF.

The chain couples TRBV14 to TRBJ2-1; TRBD2 agrees at 11 bases. V was clipped by 0 bases and J by 4 bases; unmatched bases: 8. Germline values: CDR1 SGHDN, CDR2 FVKESK. CDR3 length: 18 residues. The CDR3 DNA follows: TGTGCCAGCAGCCAAGATCTTATGGGACTAGCGGTTTACAATGAGCAGTTCTTC. It codes for CASSQDLMGLAVYNEQFF.

The V call is TRBV29-1, the J call TRBJ1-2, with a tentative D call TRBD1 (6 bases). The CDR3 runs to 11 residues. V was trimmed by 3 bases and J by 7 bases, leaving 9 bases between them. Germline V gene data show CDR1 as SQVTM and CDR2 as ANQGSEA. The CDR3 loop is CSVEGALGYTF. Written as DNA, the CDR3 is TGCAGCGTTGAGGGGGCGCTTGGCTACACCTTC.

This clone has a handful of counts. The gene calls are TRBV4-3 and TRBJ2-4; D possibly corresponds to TRBD2 (5 bases). This CDR3 has 18 amino acids. Deletions cut 0 bases from V and 0 bases from J, with 15 bases between. The germline CDR1 and CDR2 sequences are LGHNA and YSLEER. CDR3 sequence (DNA): TGCGCCAGCAGCCAAGATCATGGTAGTGGACTAGCCAAAAACATTCAGTACTTC. Its translation is CASSQDHGSGLAKNIQYF.

This chain connects TRBV6-5 to TRBJ1-1; D is uncertain. The V end lost 5 bases, the J end lost 0 bases, and 10 bases lay between the germline ends. The length of the CDR3 is 14 residues. The germline V gene has CDR1 MNHEY and CDR2 SVGAGI. The CDR3 sequence: CASSRVSVNTEAFF. In DNA form, the CDR3 reads TGTGCCAGCAGTCGAGTCAGCGTGAACACTGAAGCTTTCTTT.

This chain connects TRBV7-9 to TRBJ2-7; TRBD1 matches 7 bases. This CDR3 spans 13 amino acids. V lost 4 bases, J lost 4 bases, and 4 bases stayed unmatched. CDR1 and CDR2 (germline): SEHNR, FQNEAQ (reference sequence). Written as DNA, the CDR3 is TGTGCCAGCAGCTCACAGGGGAATTACGAGCAGTACTTC. Protein: CASSSQGNYEQYF.

V gene TRBV7-9 combines with J gene TRBJ1-1, with D perhaps matching TRBD1 (5 bases). V was clipped by 5 bases and J by 1 base, with 17 bases between them. Germline CDR1 and CDR2: SEHNR and FQNEAQ (reference sequence). This CDR3 spans 16 amino acids. The DNA of the CDR3 is TGTGCCAGCAGCCTAGGGACCGGGGGATCGAACACTGAAGCTTTCTTT. This gives the protein CASSLGTGGSNTEAFF.

This rearrangement joins TRBV30 to TRBJ1-2; tentative D call: TRBD1 (5 bases). The germline V and J ends were trimmed by 2 bases and 5 bases, with 21 bases remaining between them. The length of the CDR3 is 16 residues. Germline-derived CDR1 and CDR2 are GTSNPN and SVGIG (reference sequence). CDR3: CAWSPRGARLEYGYTF. DNA for the CDR3: TGTGCCTGGAGTCCCCGCGGGGCGAGATTGGAATATGGCTACACCTTC. Together with reference TRBV30 and TRBJ1-2, the CDR3 gives the full variable domain: SQTIHQWPATLVQPVGSPLSLECTVEGTSNPNLYWYRQAAGRGLQLLFYSVGIGQISSEVPQNLSASRPQDRQFILSSKKLLLSDSGFYLCAWSPRGARLEYGYTFGSGTRLTVV.

The chain uses TRBV6-1 and TRBJ1-5; 8 bases match TRBD1. V trimming: 4 bases; J trimming: 11 bases; junction bases outside the gene matches: 16. The germline V gene has CDR1 MNHNS and CDR2 SASEGT. This CDR3 is 16 amino acids long. CDR3 residues: CASSATGGWGDRAQHF. Here the CDR3 DNA reads TGTGCCAGCAGTGCCACAGGGGGGTGGGGAGATCGGGCCCAGCATTTT.